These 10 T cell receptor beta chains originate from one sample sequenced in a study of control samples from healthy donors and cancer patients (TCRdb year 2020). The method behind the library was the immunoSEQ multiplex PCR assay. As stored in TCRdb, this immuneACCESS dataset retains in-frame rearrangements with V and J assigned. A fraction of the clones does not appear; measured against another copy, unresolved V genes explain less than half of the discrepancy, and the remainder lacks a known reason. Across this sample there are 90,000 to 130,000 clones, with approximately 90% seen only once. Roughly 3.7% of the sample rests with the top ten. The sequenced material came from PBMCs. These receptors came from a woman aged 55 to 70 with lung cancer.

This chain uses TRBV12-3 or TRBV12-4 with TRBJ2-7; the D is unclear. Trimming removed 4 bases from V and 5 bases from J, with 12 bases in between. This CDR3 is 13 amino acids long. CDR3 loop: CASSSAKVHEQYF. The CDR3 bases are TGTGCCAGCAGTTCAGCCAAAGTCCACGAGCAGTACTTC.

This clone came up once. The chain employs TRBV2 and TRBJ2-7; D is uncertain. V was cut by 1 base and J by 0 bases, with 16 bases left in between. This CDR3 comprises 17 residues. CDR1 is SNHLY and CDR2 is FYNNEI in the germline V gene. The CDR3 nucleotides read TGTGCCAGCAGTGAAGACCGTGGATGGGGAAGCTCCTACGAGCAGTACTTC. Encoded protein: CASSEDRGWGSSYEQYF.

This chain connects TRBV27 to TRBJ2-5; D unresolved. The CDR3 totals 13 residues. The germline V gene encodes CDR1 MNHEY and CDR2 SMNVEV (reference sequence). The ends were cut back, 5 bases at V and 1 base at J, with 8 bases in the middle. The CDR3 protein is CASSPRPQETQYF. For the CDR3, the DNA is TGTGCCAGCAGTCCACGACCCCAAGAGACCCAGTACTTC.

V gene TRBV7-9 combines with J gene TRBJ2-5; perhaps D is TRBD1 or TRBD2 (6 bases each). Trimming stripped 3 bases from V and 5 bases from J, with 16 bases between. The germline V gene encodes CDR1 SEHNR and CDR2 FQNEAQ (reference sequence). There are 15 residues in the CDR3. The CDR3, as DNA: TGTGCCAGCAGCTTTGTTTGGGGGGCGGACGAGACCCAGTACTTC. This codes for CASSFVWGADETQYF. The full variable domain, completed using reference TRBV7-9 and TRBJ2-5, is DTGVSQNPRHKITKRGQNVTFRCDPISEHNRLYWYRQTLGQGPEFLTYFQNEAQLEKSRLLSDRFSAERPKGSFSTLEIQRTEQGDSAMYLCASSFVWGADETQYFGPGTRLLVL.

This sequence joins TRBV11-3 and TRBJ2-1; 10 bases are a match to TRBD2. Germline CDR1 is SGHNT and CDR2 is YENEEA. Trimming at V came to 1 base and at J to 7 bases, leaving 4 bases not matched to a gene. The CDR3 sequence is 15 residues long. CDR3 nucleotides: TGTGCCAGCAGCTTAGGACTAGCGGGTGATAATGAGCAGTTCTTC. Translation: CASSLGLAGDNEQFF.

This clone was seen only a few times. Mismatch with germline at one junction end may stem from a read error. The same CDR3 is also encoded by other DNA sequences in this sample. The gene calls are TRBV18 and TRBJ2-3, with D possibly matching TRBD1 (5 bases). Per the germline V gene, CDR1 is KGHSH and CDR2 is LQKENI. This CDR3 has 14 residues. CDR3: CASSPFKGADTQYF. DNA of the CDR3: TGTGCCAGTTCACCCTTTAAAGGGGCAGATACGCAGTATTTT.

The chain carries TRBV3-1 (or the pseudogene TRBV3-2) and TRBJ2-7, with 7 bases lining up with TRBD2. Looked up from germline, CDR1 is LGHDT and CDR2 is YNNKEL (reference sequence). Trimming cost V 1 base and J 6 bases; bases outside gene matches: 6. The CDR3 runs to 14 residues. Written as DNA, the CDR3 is TGTGCCAGCAGCCAAGCCGGTGGGGGGGGCGAGCAGTACTTC. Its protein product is CASSQAGGGGEQYF.

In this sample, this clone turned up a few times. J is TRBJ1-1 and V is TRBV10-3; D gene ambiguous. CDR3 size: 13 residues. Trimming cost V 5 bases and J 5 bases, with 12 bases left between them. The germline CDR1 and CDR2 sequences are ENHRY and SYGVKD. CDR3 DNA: TGTGCCATCAGTCCCGGTGGCGGTACTGAAGCTTTCTTT. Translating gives CAISPGGGTEAFF.

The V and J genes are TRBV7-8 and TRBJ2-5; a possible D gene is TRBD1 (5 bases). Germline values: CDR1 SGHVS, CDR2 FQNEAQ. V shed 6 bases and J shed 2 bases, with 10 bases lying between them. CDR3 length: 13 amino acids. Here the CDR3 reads CASSWTSQETQYF. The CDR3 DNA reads TGTGCCAGCAGTTGGACATCTCAAGAGACCCAGTACTTC.

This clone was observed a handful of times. CDR3 nucleotide sequence: TGTGCCAGCAGTTTTTTGCTAGCGGGAGGGAGCACAGATACGCAGTATTTT. Protein: CASSFLLAGGSTDTQYF. V gene TRBV27 combines with J gene TRBJ2-3; 12 bases line up with TRBD2. The CDR3 length is 17 residues. V shed 3 bases and J 0 bases; nucleotides not matched to a gene: 4. The germline gives CDR1 MNHEY, CDR2 SMNVEV (reference sequence).